This TCR beta chain is drawn from a study of cytomegalovirus exposure and HLA in healthy donors. Study-level findings and limits: According to the study, 150 to 200 TCR beta chains were cytomegalovirus-associated. Links to common viral pathogens appeared, in a later analysis, for several of the most significant clusters.

Note on this clone: Its antigen is unidentified.

Primers: 60 Vbeta forward and 13 Jbeta reverse. Here immunoSEQ multiplex PCR was the method, and the copy in TCRdb shows in-frame clones only, minus some. The sample shows about 160,000 clones, approximately 80% of them seen only once. From germline, CDR1 is SGHRS and CDR2 YFSETQ. The junction had 10 bases not matched to a gene; V was cut back by 5 bases and J by 8 bases. This CDR3 region has 14 residues. Sequenced material: PBMCs. The sequence was collected from a woman in her 30s in good health and CMV-seropositive. V usage is TRBV5-1 and J usage is TRBJ1-2; TRBD1 matches at 9 bases. CDR3 DNA: TGCGCCAGCAGTGTGACAGGGGGGTTCGAAGGCTACACCTTC. Translation gives CASSVTGGFEGYTF.